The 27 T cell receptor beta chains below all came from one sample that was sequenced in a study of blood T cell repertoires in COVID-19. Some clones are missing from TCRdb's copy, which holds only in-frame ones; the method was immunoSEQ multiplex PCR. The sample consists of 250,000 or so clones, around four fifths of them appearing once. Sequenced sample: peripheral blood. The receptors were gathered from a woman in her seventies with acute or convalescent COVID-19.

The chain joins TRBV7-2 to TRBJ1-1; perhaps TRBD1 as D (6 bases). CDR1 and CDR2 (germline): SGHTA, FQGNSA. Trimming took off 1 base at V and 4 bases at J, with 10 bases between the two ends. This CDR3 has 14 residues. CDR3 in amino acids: CASSLEGGITEAFF. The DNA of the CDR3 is TGTGCCAGCAGCTTAGAGGGGGGGATCACTGAAGCTTTCTTT. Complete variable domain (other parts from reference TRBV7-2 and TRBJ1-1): GAGVSQSPSNKVTEKGKDVELRCDPISGHTALYWYRQSLGQGLEFLIYFQGNSAPDKSGLPSDRFSAERTGGSVSTLTIQRTQQEDSAVYLCASSLEGGITEAFFGQGTRLTVV.

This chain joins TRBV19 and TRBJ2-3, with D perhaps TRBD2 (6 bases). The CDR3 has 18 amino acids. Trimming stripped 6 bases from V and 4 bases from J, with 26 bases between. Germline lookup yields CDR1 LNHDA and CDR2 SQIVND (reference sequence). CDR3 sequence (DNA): TGTGCCAGTAGCCCAGGAGCATCTAGCGACCTTTCCTCAGATACGCAGTATTTT. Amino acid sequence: CASSPGASSDLSSDTQYF.

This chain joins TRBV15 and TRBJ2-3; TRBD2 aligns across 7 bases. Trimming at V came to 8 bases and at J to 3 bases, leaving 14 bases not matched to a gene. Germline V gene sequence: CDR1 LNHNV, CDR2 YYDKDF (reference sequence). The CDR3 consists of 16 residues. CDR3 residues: CATGEGLRAQTDTQYF. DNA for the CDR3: TGTGCCACCGGGGAGGGACTCCGGGCTCAGACAGATACGCAGTATTTT.

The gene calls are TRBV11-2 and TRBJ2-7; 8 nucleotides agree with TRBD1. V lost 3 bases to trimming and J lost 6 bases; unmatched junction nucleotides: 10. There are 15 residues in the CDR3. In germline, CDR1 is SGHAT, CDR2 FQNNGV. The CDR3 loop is CASSLTRQGAIEQYF. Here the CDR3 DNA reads TGTGCCAGCAGCTTGACCCGGCAGGGGGCGATCGAGCAGTACTTC.

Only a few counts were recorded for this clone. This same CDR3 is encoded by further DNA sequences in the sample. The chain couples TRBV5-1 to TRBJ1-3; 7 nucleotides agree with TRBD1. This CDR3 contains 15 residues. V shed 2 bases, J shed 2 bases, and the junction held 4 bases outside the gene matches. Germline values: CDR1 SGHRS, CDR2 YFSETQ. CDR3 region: CASSLGQVTGNTIYF. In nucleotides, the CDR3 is TGCGCCAGCAGCTTAGGACAGGTCACTGGAAACACCATATATTTT.

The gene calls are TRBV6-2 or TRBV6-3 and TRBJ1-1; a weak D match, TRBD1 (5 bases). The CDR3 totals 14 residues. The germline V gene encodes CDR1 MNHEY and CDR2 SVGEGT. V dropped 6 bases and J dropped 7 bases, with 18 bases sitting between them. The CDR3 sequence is CASSRGLRASEAFF. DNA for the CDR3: TGTGCCAGCAGCCGGGGCCTCCGGGCTAGTGAAGCTTTCTTT.

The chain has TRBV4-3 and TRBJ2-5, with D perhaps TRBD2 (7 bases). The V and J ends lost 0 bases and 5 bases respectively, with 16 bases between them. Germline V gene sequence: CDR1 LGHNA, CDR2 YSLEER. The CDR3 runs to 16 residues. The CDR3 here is CASSQDRIGGRETQYF. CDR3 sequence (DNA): TGCGCCAGCAGCCAAGATCGGATCGGGGGGCGGGAGACCCAGTACTTC.

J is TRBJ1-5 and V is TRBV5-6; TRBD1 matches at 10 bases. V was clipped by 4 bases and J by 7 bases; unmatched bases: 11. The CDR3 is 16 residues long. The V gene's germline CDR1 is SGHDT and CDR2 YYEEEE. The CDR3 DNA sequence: TGTGCCAGCAGCCCCTCGGGACAGGGGCAGGGGCAGCCCCAGCATTTT. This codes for CASSPSGQGQGQPQHF.

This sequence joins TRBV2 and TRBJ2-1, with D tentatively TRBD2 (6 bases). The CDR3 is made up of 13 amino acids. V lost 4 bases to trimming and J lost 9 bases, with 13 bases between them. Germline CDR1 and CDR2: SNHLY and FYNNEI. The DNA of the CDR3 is TGTGCCAGCAGTGTGGCGGGGTACGGTGAGCAGTTCTTC. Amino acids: CASSVAGYGEQFF.

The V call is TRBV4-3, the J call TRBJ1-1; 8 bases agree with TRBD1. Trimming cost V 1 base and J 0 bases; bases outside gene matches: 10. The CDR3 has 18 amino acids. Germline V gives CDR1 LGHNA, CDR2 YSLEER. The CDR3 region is CASSQGGQGWMMNTEAFF. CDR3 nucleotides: TGCGCCAGCAGCCAAGGCGGACAGGGTTGGATGATGAACACTGAAGCTTTCTTT.

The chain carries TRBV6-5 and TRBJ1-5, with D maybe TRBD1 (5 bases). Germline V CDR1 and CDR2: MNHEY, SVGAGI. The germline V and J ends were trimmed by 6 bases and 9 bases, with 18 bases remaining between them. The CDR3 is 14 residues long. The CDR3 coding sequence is TGTGCCAGCAGGAACCCCGGGGCCGGGGGGCCCCAGCATTTT. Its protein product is CASRNPGAGGPQHF.

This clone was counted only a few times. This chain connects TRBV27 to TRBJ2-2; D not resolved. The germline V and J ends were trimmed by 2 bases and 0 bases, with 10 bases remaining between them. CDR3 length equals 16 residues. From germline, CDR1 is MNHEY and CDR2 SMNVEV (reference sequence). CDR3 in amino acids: CASSLLSFANTGELFF. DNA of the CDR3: TGTGCCAGCAGTTTACTGTCTTTTGCGAACACCGGGGAGCTGTTTTTT.

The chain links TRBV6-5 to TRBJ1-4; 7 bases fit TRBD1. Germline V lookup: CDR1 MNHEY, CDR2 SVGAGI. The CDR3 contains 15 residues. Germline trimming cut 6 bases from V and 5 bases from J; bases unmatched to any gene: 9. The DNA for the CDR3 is TGTGCCAGCAGAACCACCGGGACAGTAAATGAAAAACTGTTTTTT. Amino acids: CASRTTGTVNEKLFF.

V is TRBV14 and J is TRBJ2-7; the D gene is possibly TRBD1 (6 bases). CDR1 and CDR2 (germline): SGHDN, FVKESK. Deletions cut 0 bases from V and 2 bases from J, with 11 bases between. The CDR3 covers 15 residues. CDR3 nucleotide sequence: TGTGCCAGCAGCCAAGAGGGACATCCAACCTACGAGCAGTACTTC. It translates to CASSQEGHPTYEQYF.

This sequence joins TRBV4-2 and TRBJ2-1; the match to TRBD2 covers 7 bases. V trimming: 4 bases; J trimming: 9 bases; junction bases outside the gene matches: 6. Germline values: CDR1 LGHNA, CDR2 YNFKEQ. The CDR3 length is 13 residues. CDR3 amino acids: CASSREGRGEQFF. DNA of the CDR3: TGTGCCAGCAGCCGGGAGGGGAGAGGTGAGCAGTTCTTC.

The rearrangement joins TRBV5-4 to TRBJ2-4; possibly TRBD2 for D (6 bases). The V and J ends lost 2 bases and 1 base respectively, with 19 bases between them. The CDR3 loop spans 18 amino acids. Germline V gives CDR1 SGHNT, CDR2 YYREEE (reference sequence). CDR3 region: CASSFRAGYPLAKNIQYF. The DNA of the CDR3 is TGTGCCAGCAGCTTCCGTGCGGGGTACCCTCTGGCCAAAAACATTCAGTACTTC.

CDR3 residues: CASRGTGDQPQHF. In nucleotides, the CDR3 is TGTGCCAGCAGGGGGACAGGGGATCAGCCCCAGCATTTT. The chain uses TRBV12-3 or TRBV12-4 and TRBJ1-5; 10 bases are shared with TRBD1. This CDR3 is 13 amino acids long. The V segment lost 6 bases and the J segment 5 bases; nucleotides outside the gene matches: 1.

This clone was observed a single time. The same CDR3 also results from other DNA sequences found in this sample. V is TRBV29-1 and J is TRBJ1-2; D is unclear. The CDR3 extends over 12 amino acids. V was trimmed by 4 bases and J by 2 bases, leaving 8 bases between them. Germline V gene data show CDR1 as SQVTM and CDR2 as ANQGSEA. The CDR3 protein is CSVVAGNYGYTF. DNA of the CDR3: TGCAGCGTTGTGGCCGGGAACTATGGCTACACCTTC.

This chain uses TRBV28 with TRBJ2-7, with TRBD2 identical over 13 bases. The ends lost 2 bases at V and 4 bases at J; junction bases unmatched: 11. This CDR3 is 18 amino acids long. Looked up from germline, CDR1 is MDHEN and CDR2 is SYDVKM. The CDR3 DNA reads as TGTGCCAGCAGTTTACACCCCCAAGGACTAGCGGGAGCGTACGAGCAGTACTTC. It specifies CASSLHPQGLAGAYEQYF.

The CDR3 protein is CASSSAGGNTGELFF. The CDR3, as DNA: TGTGCCAGCAGCTCCGCAGGGGGAAACACCGGGGAGCTGTTTTTT. The gene calls are TRBV5-6 and TRBJ2-2; TRBD1 agrees at 7 bases. Germline values: CDR1 SGHDT, CDR2 YYEEEE. This CDR3 is 15 amino acids long. With V trimmed by 3 bases and J by 2 bases, 4 bases remained unmatched.

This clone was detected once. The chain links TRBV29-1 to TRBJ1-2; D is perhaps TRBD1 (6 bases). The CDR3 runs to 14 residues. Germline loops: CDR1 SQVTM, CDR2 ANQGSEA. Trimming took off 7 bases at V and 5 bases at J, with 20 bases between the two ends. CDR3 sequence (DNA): TGCAGCGCTTCCTCTACCCGGACAGCTTATGGCTACACCTTC. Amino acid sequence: CSASSTRTAYGYTF.

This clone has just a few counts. The CDR3 protein is CASRLDRVVNQPQHF. CDR3 DNA: TGTGCCAGTAGACTTGACAGGGTGGTCAATCAGCCCCAGCATTTT. V gene TRBV19 combines with J gene TRBJ1-5; the match to TRBD1 covers 7 bases. The germline CDR1 and CDR2 sequences are LNHDA and SQIVND (reference sequence). CDR3 size: 15 residues. V lost 6 bases and J lost 3; bases outside the gene matches: 8.

The DNA of the CDR3 is TGCGCCAGCAGCCAAGATACTTTACAGGGTGGTGAAAAACTGTTTTTT. This translates into CASSQDTLQGGEKLFF. This chain uses TRBV4-3 with TRBJ1-4, with D tentatively TRBD1 (6 bases). The V gene's germline CDR1 is LGHNA and CDR2 YSLEER. Trimming stripped 0 bases from V and 7 bases from J, with 15 bases between. The CDR3 consists of 16 residues.

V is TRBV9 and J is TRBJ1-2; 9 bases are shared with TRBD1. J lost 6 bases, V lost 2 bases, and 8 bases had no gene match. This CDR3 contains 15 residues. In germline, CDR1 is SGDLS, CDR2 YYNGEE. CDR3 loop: CASSVVLTGGDGYTF. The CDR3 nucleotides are TGTGCCAGCAGCGTCGTTCTTACAGGGGGCGATGGCTACACCTTC.

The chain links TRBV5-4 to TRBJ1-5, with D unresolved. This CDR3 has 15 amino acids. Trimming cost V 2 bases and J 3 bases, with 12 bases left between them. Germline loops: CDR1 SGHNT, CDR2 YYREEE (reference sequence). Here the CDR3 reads CASSFAGRPNQPQHF. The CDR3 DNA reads TGTGCCAGCAGCTTTGCAGGTCGGCCCAATCAGCCCCAGCATTTT. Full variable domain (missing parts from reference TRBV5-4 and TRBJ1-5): ETGVTQSPTHLIKTRGQQVTLRCSSQSGHNTVSWYQQALGQGPQFIFQYYREEENGRGNFPPRFSGLQFPNYSSELNVNALELDDSALYLCASSFAGRPNQPQHFGDGTRLSIL.

This chain's CDR3 is CAISALPEETQYF. CDR3 bases: TGTGCCATCAGTGCCTTGCCGGAAGAGACCCAGTACTTC. This sequence joins TRBV10-3 and TRBJ2-5, with no clear D. V shed 4 bases and J shed 3 bases, with 9 bases lying between them. The CDR3 covers 13 residues. The germline gives CDR1 ENHRY, CDR2 SYGVKD.

The CDR3 DNA reads TGTGCCAGCAGTGGAGGTGGGGATCAGCCCCAGCATTTT. Amino acids: CASSGGGDQPQHF. The gene calls are TRBV28 and TRBJ1-5; D ambiguous. Germline V lookup: CDR1 MDHEN, CDR2 SYDVKM. Trimming shortened V by 5 bases and J by 5 bases, and 10 bases separated the two germline ends. The CDR3 is 13 residues long. The variable domain in full, with the rest retrieved from reference TRBV28 and TRBJ1-5, is DVKVTQSSRYLVKRTGEKVFLECVQDMDHENMFWYRQDPGLGLRLIYFSYDVKMKEKGDIPEGYSVSREKKERFSLILESASTNQTSMYLCASSGGGDQPQHFGDGTRLSIL.